Listed below are T cell receptor beta chains from one sample, sequenced in a study of neoadjuvant anti-PD-1 for oral cavity cancer. TCRdb keeps only in-frame clones here, not all; method: immunoSEQ multiplex PCR. Seen here are over 14,000 clones, roughly 70% observed once, and the top ten hold around 3%. Material: PBMCs, obtained before nivolumab (anti-PD-1) treatment. Every receptor here comes from a person aged 35-79 years with oral cavity squamous cell carcinoma. Both conserved end residues are trimmed from each CDR3. D genes are given only for firm matches. A clone size is listed for some rows: how often the clone was seen (once, few, many), or a class if it is expanded.

V gene: TRBV27; J gene: TRBJ2-7; D gene: -; clone size: -; CDR3 protein: ASSFGPTGEQY
V gene: TRBV30; J gene: TRBJ1-1; D gene: -; clone size: -; CDR3 protein: AWSQDSEAF
V gene: TRBV7-2; J gene: TRBJ2-7; D gene: TRBD2; clone size: -; CDR3 protein: ASSFSGRGLGYEQY
V gene: TRBV10-1; J gene: TRBJ1-1; D gene: -; clone size: few; CDR3 protein: ASSQGFSTEAF
V gene: TRBV6-1; J gene: TRBJ2-2; D gene: -; clone size: few; CDR3 protein: ASSGRDSYTGELF
V gene: TRBV2; J gene: TRBJ1-4; D gene: -; clone size: -; CDR3 protein: ASSEDHTGKLF
V gene: TRBV13; J gene: TRBJ1-2; D gene: TRBD1; clone size: -; CDR3 protein: ASSLGTGGYGYT
V gene: TRBV6-6; J gene: TRBJ1-1; D gene: -; clone size: -; CDR3 protein: ASRKTAEAF
V gene: TRBV6-5; J gene: TRBJ2-7; D gene: TRBD2; clone size: -; CDR3 protein: ASSSNSGLVREQY
V gene: TRBV6-4; J gene: TRBJ2-1; D gene: -; clone size: -; CDR3 protein: ASSEQSSFINEQF
V gene: TRBV11-1; J gene: TRBJ2-3; D gene: TRBD1; clone size: few; CDR3 protein: ASRPGTGLVDTQY
V gene: TRBV2; J gene: TRBJ1-3; D gene: TRBD1; clone size: -; CDR3 protein: ASSLDRASGNTIY
V gene: TRBV27; J gene: TRBJ2-1; D gene: TRBD2; clone size: once; CDR3 protein: ASSPLAGGPSYNEQF
V gene: TRBV5-4; J gene: TRBJ2-3; D gene: -; clone size: -; CDR3 protein: ASSLGQVSTDTQY
V gene: TRBV7-2; J gene: TRBJ2-1; D gene: TRBD2; clone size: -; CDR3 protein: ASSPDSGSRYNEQF
V gene: TRBV5-1; J gene: TRBJ2-1; D gene: -; clone size: -; CDR3 protein: ASNPVDVNAGNEQF
V gene: TRBV5-4; J gene: TRBJ2-2; D gene: -; clone size: -; CDR3 protein: ASGRGKVNLNTGELF
V gene: TRBV10-1; J gene: TRBJ2-5; D gene: TRBD1; clone size: -; CDR3 protein: ASSEAPGQGPQGTQY
V gene: TRBV27; J gene: TRBJ2-1; D gene: -; clone size: -; CDR3 protein: ASSSGTYNEQF
V gene: TRBV28; J gene: TRBJ1-4; D gene: TRBD1; clone size: -; CDR3 protein: ASSLVSRGLTNEKLF
V gene: TRBV5-1; J gene: TRBJ2-3; D gene: TRBD1; clone size: -; CDR3 protein: ASSVLPGQGATDTQY
V gene: TRBV4-1; J gene: TRBJ1-5; D gene: TRBD1; clone size: -; CDR3 protein: ASSQRPFRDRGDQPQH
V gene: TRBV6-4; J gene: TRBJ2-3; D gene: -; clone size: -; CDR3 protein: ASSVQPSTDTQY
V gene: TRBV5-1; J gene: TRBJ2-7; D gene: TRBD2; clone size: -; CDR3 protein: ASSFGGDEQY
V gene: TRBV6-5; J gene: TRBJ1-3; D gene: -; clone size: -; CDR3 protein: ASSRDFSSGNTIY
V gene: TRBV28; J gene: TRBJ2-6; D gene: -; clone size: -; CDR3 protein: ASSLITGANVLT
V gene: TRBV7-9; J gene: TRBJ1-2; D gene: TRBD1; clone size: -; CDR3 protein: ASSSSEDRINYGYT
V gene: TRBV19; J gene: TRBJ2-7; D gene: -; clone size: -; CDR3 protein: ASSMIASVSYEQY
V gene: TRBV30; J gene: TRBJ1-5; D gene: -; clone size: -; CDR3 protein: AWSPRVGQPQH
V gene: TRBV7-8; J gene: TRBJ2-6; D gene: -; clone size: few; CDR3 protein: ASSYFSGANVLT
V gene: TRBV7-2; J gene: TRBJ2-3; D gene: TRBD2; clone size: -; CDR3 protein: ASSLVAGGTDTQY
V gene: TRBV7-9; J gene: TRBJ2-7; D gene: -; clone size: -; CDR3 protein: ASDSTNTYEQY
V gene: TRBV19; J gene: TRBJ1-2; D gene: TRBD1; clone size: -; CDR3 protein: ASSIPGGGYT
V gene: TRBV6-5; J gene: TRBJ1-5; D gene: -; clone size: -; CDR3 protein: ASSYGRNSNQPQH
V gene: TRBV6-1; J gene: TRBJ2-1; D gene: -; clone size: -; CDR3 protein: ASSRDPPRDEQF
V gene: TRBV30; J gene: TRBJ2-2; D gene: -; clone size: few; CDR3 protein: AWSHRFKRSGGELF
V gene: TRBV30; J gene: TRBJ1-5; D gene: -; clone size: -; CDR3 protein: AWSQRLNQPQH
V gene: TRBV15; J gene: TRBJ2-3; D gene: TRBD2; clone size: -; CDR3 protein: ATSRVGGGRGDTQY
V gene: TRBV10-3; J gene: TRBJ2-7; D gene: TRBD1; clone size: -; CDR3 protein: AVGQGDEQY
V gene: TRBV11-2; J gene: TRBJ1-1; D gene: TRBD1; clone size: -; CDR3 protein: ASSFLWDRGKNTEAF
V gene: TRBV4-1; J gene: TRBJ1-1; D gene: -; clone size: few; CDR3 protein: ASRSTRQTLTEAF
V gene: TRBV5-6; J gene: TRBJ2-5; D gene: -; clone size: -; CDR3 protein: ASSLGGGETQY
V gene: TRBV19; J gene: TRBJ1-2; D gene: -; clone size: -; CDR3 protein: ASQEGLNYGYT
V gene: TRBV5-1; J gene: TRBJ2-5; D gene: -; clone size: few; CDR3 protein: ASSIGTQSETQY
V gene: TRBV7-9; J gene: TRBJ1-1; D gene: -; clone size: -; CDR3 protein: ASSETNRVTEAF
V gene: TRBV7-9; J gene: TRBJ2-3; D gene: -; clone size: -; CDR3 protein: ASSLVIDTQY
V gene: TRBV5-1; J gene: TRBJ1-2; D gene: TRBD1; clone size: few; CDR3 protein: ASSPLPGTGLYGYT
V gene: TRBV9; J gene: TRBJ2-1; D gene: -; clone size: -; CDR3 protein: ASSVDTGYNEQF
V gene: TRBV4-1; J gene: TRBJ2-1; D gene: -; clone size: once; CDR3 protein: ASSQELARSLYNEQF
V gene: TRBV19; J gene: TRBJ2-3; D gene: TRBD2; clone size: -; CDR3 protein: ASSTPGLAGGADTQY
V gene: TRBV10-2; J gene: TRBJ1-2; D gene: -; clone size: -; CDR3 protein: ASSAGSGYGYT
V gene: TRBV27; J gene: TRBJ2-7; D gene: -; clone size: -; CDR3 protein: ATGRGTYEQY
V gene: TRBV6-1; J gene: TRBJ1-5; D gene: -; clone size: -; CDR3 protein: ASSPSGGAGPQH
V gene: TRBV9; J gene: TRBJ2-7; D gene: TRBD2; clone size: -; CDR3 protein: ASSPGGYQVHEQY
V gene: TRBV27; J gene: TRBJ1-1; D gene: -; clone size: -; CDR3 protein: ASSLSRTVNTEAF
V gene: TRBV6-1; J gene: TRBJ2-6; D gene: -; clone size: -; CDR3 protein: ASSEVDSSGANVLT
V gene: TRBV27; J gene: TRBJ1-1; D gene: TRBD1; clone size: few; CDR3 protein: ASSRAQTGGLNTEAF
V gene: TRBV6-6; J gene: TRBJ1-1; D gene: -; clone size: -; CDR3 protein: ASSYDPLRTSAEAF
V gene: TRBV4-1; J gene: TRBJ1-5; D gene: -; clone size: -; CDR3 protein: ASSQDAGFRQPQH